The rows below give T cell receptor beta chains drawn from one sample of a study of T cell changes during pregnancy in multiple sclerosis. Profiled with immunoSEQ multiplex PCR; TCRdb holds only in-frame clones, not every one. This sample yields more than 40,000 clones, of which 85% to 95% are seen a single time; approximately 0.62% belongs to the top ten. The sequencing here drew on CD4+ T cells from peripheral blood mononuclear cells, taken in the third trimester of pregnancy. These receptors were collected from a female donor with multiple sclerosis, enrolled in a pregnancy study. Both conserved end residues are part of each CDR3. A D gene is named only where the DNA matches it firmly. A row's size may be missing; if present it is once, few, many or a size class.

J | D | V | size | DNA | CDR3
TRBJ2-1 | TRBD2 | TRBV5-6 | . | TGTGCCAGCAGCCGCGCACTAGCGGGATCCCATGAGCAGTTCTTC | CASSRALAGSHEQFF
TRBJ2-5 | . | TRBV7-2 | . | TGTGCCAGCAGCCCTAGCCACGCTCACAATGCCCAGTACTTC | CASSPSHAHNAQYF
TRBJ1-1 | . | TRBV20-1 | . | TGCAGTGCTATGCGCTGGGAAGCTTTCTTT | CSAMRWEAFF
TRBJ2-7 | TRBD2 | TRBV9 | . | TGTGCCAGCAGCCCCCGGACTAGCGGGAGGAGTAGCGAGCAGTACTTC | CASSPRTSGRSSEQYF
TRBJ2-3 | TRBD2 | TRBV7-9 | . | TGTGCCAGCAGCTTCCTGACTAGCGGGACTGATACGCAGTATTTT | CASSFLTSGTDTQYF
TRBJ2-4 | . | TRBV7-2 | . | TGTGCCAGCAGCTCAGGGCCCGTGGGAAACATTCAGTACTTC | CASSSGPVGNIQYF
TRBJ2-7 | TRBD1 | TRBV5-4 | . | TGTGCCAGCAGCTTGGACAGGGGCTCCTACGAGCAGTACTTC | CASSLDRGSYEQYF
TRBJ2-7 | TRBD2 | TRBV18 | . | TGTGCCAGCTCACCAATCTTGGCGGGACTAGCGGGACCCTCCCCCTCCTACGAGCAGTACTTC | CASSPILAGLAGPSPSYEQYF
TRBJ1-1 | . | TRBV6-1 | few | TGTGCCAGCAGTGAAAGGGACTGGGCTTTCTTT | CASSERDWAFF
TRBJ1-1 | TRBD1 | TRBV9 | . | TGTGCCAGCAGCGTAGGTGGGACAGGCACTGAAGCTTTCTTT | CASSVGGTGTEAFF
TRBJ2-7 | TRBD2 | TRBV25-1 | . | TGTGCCACCGGGAAGGCGGGAGGACCCCACGAGCAGTACTTC | CATGKAGGPHEQYF
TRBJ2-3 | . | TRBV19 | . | TGTGCCAGCACCTCTTGGGGGGATGCTAGCACAGATACGCAGTATTTT | CASTSWGDASTDTQYF
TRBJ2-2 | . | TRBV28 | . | TGTGCCAGCAGCGTGTTGGAGGGCCTGAACACCGGGGAGCTGTTTTTT | CASSVLEGLNTGELFF
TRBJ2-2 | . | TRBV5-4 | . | TGTGCCAGCAGCTTTTCGGGGGGCGCGGGGACCGGGGAGCTGTTTTTT | CASSFSGGAGTGELFF
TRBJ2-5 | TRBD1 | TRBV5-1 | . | TGCGCCAGCAGCGACGACAGGGACCGCTTCCAAGAGACCCAGTACTTC | CASSDDRDRFQETQYF
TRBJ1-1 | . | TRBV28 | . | TGTGCCAGCAGTTTAGGGGGGGCACGGACTGAAGCTTTCTTT | CASSLGGARTEAFF
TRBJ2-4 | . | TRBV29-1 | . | TGCAGCTCCCTGACAGGTCGACAGGATCTAGCCAAAAACATTCAGTACTTC | CSSLTGRQDLAKNIQYF
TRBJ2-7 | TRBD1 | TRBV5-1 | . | TGCGCCAGCAGCTTTACAGGGGGAGGCTACGAGCAGTACTTC | CASSFTGGGYEQYF
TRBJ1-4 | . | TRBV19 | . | TGTGCCAGTAGTGGGAACAGGCAACAGGCTGAAAAACTGTTTTTT | CASSGNRQQAEKLFF
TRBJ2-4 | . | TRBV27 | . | TGTGCCAGCAGGCCAGCAGGGGATGGCAGAGTTCAGTACTTC | CASRPAGDGRVQYF
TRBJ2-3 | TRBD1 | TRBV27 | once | TGTGCCAGCAGTTTCTTGACAGGGTCTTTTAGCACAGATACGCAGTATTTT | CASSFLTGSFSTDTQYF
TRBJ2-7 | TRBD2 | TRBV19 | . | TGTGCCAGTAGTATGGACTGGACTAGCGGGATCACGTACTTC | CASSMDWTSGITYF
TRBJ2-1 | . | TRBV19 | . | TGTGCCAGTAGTATGCTCCTAAACGGTGAGCAGTTCTTC | CASSMLLNGEQFF
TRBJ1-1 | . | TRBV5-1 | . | TGCGCCAGCAGCTATCTCGGACGGGAGGATGTTGAAGCTTTCTTT | CASSYLGREDVEAFF
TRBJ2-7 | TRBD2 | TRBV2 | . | TGTGCCAGCAGGTATTCGACTAGCGGGAGGTTGGACGAGCAGTACTTC | CASRYSTSGRLDEQYF
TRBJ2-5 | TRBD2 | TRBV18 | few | TGTGCCAGCTCACTCCTTCCGGGGCGGGAGCAAGAGACCCAGTACTTC | CASSLLPGREQETQYF
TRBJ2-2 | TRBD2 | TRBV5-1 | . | TGCGCCAGCAGCCCCGGCGGACTAGCGAACACCGGGGAGCTGTTTTTT | CASSPGGLANTGELFF
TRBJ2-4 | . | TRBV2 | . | TGTGCCAGCAGACCTAGGACAGCCGACAAAAACATTCAGTACTTC | CASRPRTADKNIQYF